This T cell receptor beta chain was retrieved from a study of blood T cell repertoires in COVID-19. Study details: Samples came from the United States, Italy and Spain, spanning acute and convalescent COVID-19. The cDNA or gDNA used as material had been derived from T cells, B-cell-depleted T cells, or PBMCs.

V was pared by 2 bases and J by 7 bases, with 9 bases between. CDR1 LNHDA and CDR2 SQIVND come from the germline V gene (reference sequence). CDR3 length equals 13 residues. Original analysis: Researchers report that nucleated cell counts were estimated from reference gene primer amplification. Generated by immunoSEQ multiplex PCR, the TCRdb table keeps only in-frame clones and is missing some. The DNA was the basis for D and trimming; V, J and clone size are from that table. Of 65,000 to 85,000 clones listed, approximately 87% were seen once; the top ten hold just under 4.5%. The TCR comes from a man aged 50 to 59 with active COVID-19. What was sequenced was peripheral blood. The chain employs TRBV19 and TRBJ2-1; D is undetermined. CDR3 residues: CASSIMRGNEQFF. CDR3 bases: TGTGCCAGTAGTATAATGCGAGGAAATGAGCAGTTCTTC. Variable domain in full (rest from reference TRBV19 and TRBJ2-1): DGGITQSPKYLFRKEGQNVTLSCEQNLNHDAMYWYRQDPGQGLRLIYYSQIVNDFQKGDIAEGYSVSREKKESFPLTVTSAQKNPTAFYLCASSIMRGNEQFFGPGTRLTVL.